Presented here are 25 T cell receptor beta chains from one specimen sequenced in a study of blood T cells in healthy people across ages (dated by TCRdb to the mid-2010s). Library method: 5' RACE. For sequencing, an Illumina HiSeq 2500 was employed. A second PCR of roughly 7 to 11 cycles was performed with a sample-barcoded 5' primer and a J-beta primer mix. TCRdb reprocessed the public reads (quality trimming at Q25 with fastp, clone calling with MiXCR) and kept in-frame beta chains. Each CDR3 protein gets just one entry, which takes the most common genes and DNA from the rows behind it. In this sample the table shows about 670,000 distinct CDR3 sequences, 40% to 45% of which occur a single time. Of the sample, about 30% is held by the ten largest clones. Sequenced: blood. These receptors came from a man aged 80 or over in good health.

This clonotype has just a few counts. The V and J genes are TRBV6-2 or TRBV6-3 and TRBJ2-7; D is possibly TRBD1 (6 bases). CDR1 MNHEY and CDR2 SVGEGT come from the germline V gene. Trimming took 6 bases from V and 0 from J, leaving 9 bases between them. The CDR3 spans 13 residues. The CDR3 DNA reads as TGTGCCAGCAGAGGGACATCCTCCTACGAGCAGTACTTC. Translated, it gives CASRGTSSYEQYF.

V and J are TRBV20-1 and TRBJ1-2, with D possibly being TRBD1 (6 bases). The CDR3 sequence is 11 residues long. CDR1 and CDR2 (germline): DFQATT, SNEGSKA (reference sequence). V lost 6 bases and J 4 bases, leaving 9 bases between the germline ends. In DNA, the CDR3 is TGCAGTGCGGGGGCCGGCTATGGCTACACCTTC. This codes for CSAGAGYGYTF.

In this sample, this clonotype turned up many times. The chain links TRBV20-1 to TRBJ2-5; either TRBD1 or TRBD2 may fit D (5 bases each). V was clipped by 6 bases and J by 5 bases, with 10 bases between them. Germline assignment: CDR1 DFQATT and CDR2 SNEGSKA (reference sequence). This CDR3 comprises 11 residues. CDR3 coding DNA: TGCAGTGCAAACTGGGGGGAGACCCAGTACTTC. Translated, it gives CSANWGETQYF.

V usage is TRBV20-1 and J usage is TRBJ2-5, with 10 bases fitting TRBD1. The CDR3 contains 15 residues. Germline V lookup: CDR1 DFQATT, CDR2 SNEGSKA (reference sequence). The V and J ends lost 5 bases and 11 bases, in that order; junction bases with no gene match: 17. The CDR3 region has the DNA TGCAGTGCTTATCCGGGACAGGGGAGGGGCAATGAGCAGTACTTC. This translates into CSAYPGQGRGNEQYF.

The chain couples TRBV4-3 to TRBJ2-7; the match to TRBD2 covers 7 bases. J lost 4 bases, V lost 0 bases, and 6 bases had no gene match. The CDR3 length is 15 residues. From germline, CDR1 is LGHNA and CDR2 YSLEER. In DNA, the CDR3 is TGCGCCAGCAGCCAAGAGCTAGCGGTAACTTACGAGCAGTACTTC. Residues: CASSQELAVTYEQYF.

The chain combines TRBV9 with TRBJ1-2, with TRBD1 matching 11 bases. V shed 5 bases and J 6 bases; nucleotides not matched to a gene: 6. CDR1 SGDLS and CDR2 YYNGEE come from the germline V gene. CDR3 length: 14 residues. CDR3 DNA: TGTGCCAGCAGAAGGGACAGGGGGTTTGATGGCTACACCTTC. Translating gives CASRRDRGFDGYTF.

The chain employs TRBV20-1 and TRBJ2-5; perhaps D is TRBD1 or TRBD2 (6 bases each). TRBJ2-7 explains the end of the DNA better; the J call may be wrong. CDR3 size: 14 residues. Germline loops: CDR1 DFQATT, CDR2 SNEGSKA (reference sequence). The DNA of the CDR3 is TGCAGTGCTTTAGGGGGGACGCTCGCCTACGAGCAGTACTTC. Its translation is CSALGGTLAYEQYF.

The DNA of the CDR3 is TGTGCCAGCAGCTTAGAGCGGGCAGGGGTTGACCAAGAGACCCAGTACTTC. It encodes CASSLERAGVDQETQYF. The gene calls are TRBV7-8 and TRBJ2-5, with D perhaps matching TRBD1 or TRBD2 (6 bases each). This CDR3 spans 17 amino acids. Germline V lookup: CDR1 SGHVS, CDR2 FQNEAQ. V was shortened by 1 base and J by 0 bases, with 15 bases between the two germline ends. The full variable domain, its missing parts supplied by reference TRBV7-8 and TRBJ2-5, is GAGVSQSPRYKVAKRGQDVALRCDPISGHVSLFWYQQALGQGPEFLTYFQNEAQLDKSGLPSDRFFAERPEGSVSTLKIQRTQQEDSAVYLCASSLERAGVDQETQYFGPGTRLLVL.

This rearrangement joins TRBV2 to TRBJ2-3; 10 bases are shared with TRBD2. Germline CDR1 SNHLY, CDR2 FYNNEI. The ends lost 8 bases at V and 3 bases at J; junction bases unmatched: 8. This CDR3 has 15 residues. The CDR3 reads CASGGAGGPTDTQYF. The CDR3 coding sequence is TGTGCCAGCGGGGGAGCGGGAGGGCCAACAGATACGCAGTATTTT. Together with reference TRBV2 and TRBJ2-3, the CDR3 gives the full variable domain: EPEVTQTPSHQVTQMGQEVILRCVPISNHLYFYWYRQILGQKVEFLVSFYNNEISEKSEIFDDQFSVERPDGSNFTLKIRSTKLEDSAMYFCASGGAGGPTDTQYFGPGTRLTVL.

This clonotype was counted a few times. This chain links TRBV3-1 with TRBJ2-5, with a possible D match to TRBD2 (6 bases). The CDR3 sequence is 16 residues long. CDR1 LGHDT and CDR2 YNNKEL come from the germline V gene (reference sequence). The ends were cut back, 4 bases at V and 5 bases at J, with 20 bases in the middle. The CDR3 DNA reads TGTGCCAGCAGCCTCCGCTCGGGACTCCCTTCCGAGACCCAGTACTTC. This sequence encodes CASSLRSGLPSETQYF.

This clonotype was counted a few times. This chain joins TRBV6-2 or TRBV6-3 and TRBJ2-3; a weak D match, TRBD1 (5 bases). CDR1 is MNHEY and CDR2 is SVGEGT in the germline V gene. The CDR3 has 15 amino acids. V lost 8 bases to trimming and J lost 3 bases, with 18 bases between them. DNA of the CDR3: TGTGCCAGCTGCCCCCTTCAGGGCTCTACAGATACGCAGTATTTT. It codes for CASCPLQGSTDTQYF.

Only a few counts were recorded for this clonotype. The chain is built from TRBV7-2 and TRBJ2-3; 9 nucleotides align to TRBD2. Looked up from germline, CDR1 is SGHTA and CDR2 is FQGNSA. J lost 4 bases, V lost 5 bases, and 13 bases had no gene match. The CDR3 covers 17 residues. CDR3 sequence: CASSAIAGVALPDTQYF. The CDR3 DNA is TGTGCCAGCAGCGCGATAGCGGGAGTGGCCCTTCCAGATACGCAGTATTTT.

This chain connects TRBV29-1 to TRBJ2-1; D possibly corresponds to TRBD1 (7 bases). V lost 1 base to trimming and J lost 2 bases, with 12 bases between them. This CDR3 contains 15 residues. CDR1 is SQVTM and CDR2 is ANQGSEA in the germline V gene. This CDR3 reads CSVEGRDRPYNEQFF. The CDR3 coding sequence is TGCAGCGTTGAAGGGCGGGACAGACCCTACAATGAGCAGTTCTTC.

The chain uses TRBV12-3 or TRBV12-4 and TRBJ2-1; 15 positions match TRBD2. The V segment lost 5 bases and the J segment 0 bases; nucleotides outside the gene matches: 5. The length of the CDR3 is 18 residues. DNA of the CDR3: TGTGCCAGCAGTCTCGGGACTAGCGGGGGGATCTCCTACAATGAGCAGTTCTTC. This sequence encodes CASSLGTSGGISYNEQFF.

The chain uses TRBV29-1 and TRBJ2-5; a possible D gene is TRBD2 (6 bases). The CDR3 runs 11 residues. Germline V gene data show CDR1 as SQVTM and CDR2 as ANQGSEA. Trimming shortened V by 4 bases and J by 11 bases, and 14 bases separated the two germline ends. The CDR3 coding sequence is TGCAGCGTTGGGAGGGGCGGGGAGCAGTACTTC. As protein: CSVGRGGEQYF.

This clonotype has at least ten counts. This chain joins TRBV29-1 and TRBJ2-3, with D perhaps TRBD2 (5 bases). V dropped 3 bases and J dropped 8 bases, with 15 bases sitting between them. This CDR3 comprises 13 residues. The germline gives CDR1 SQVTM, CDR2 ANQGSEA. CDR3 DNA sequence: TGCAGCGTTGAGGTCCGGGGTAAGGGTACGCAGTATTTT. As protein: CSVEVRGKGTQYF.

The table lists this clonotype with a few counts. This chain connects TRBV11-3 to TRBJ2-3, with D possibly matching TRBD1 (6 bases). Trimming shortened V by 2 bases and J by 3 bases, and 12 bases separated the two germline ends. CDR3 size: 15 residues. Germline CDR1 and CDR2: SGHNT and YENEEA. DNA for the CDR3: TGTGCCAGCAGCTTACAAGGACAGAGAACAGATACGCAGTATTTT. Protein product: CASSLQGQRTDTQYF.

This clonotype has more than one count but fewer than ten. The chain employs TRBV12-3 or TRBV12-4 and TRBJ1-2; a possible D gene is TRBD1 (6 bases). The CDR3 has 14 residues. Trimming cost V 5 bases and J 7 bases, with 17 bases left between them. CDR3 DNA: TGTGCCAGCAGTCTTCTTCAGGGGAAAGGTGGCTACACCTTC. Residues: CASSLLQGKGGYTF.

V usage is TRBV10-1 and J usage is TRBJ2-7, with D tentatively TRBD1 (6 bases). Per germline, CDR1 WNHNN and CDR2 SYGVQD (reference sequence). This CDR3 spans 15 amino acids. Trimming removed 3 bases from V and 6 bases from J, with 18 bases in between. The CDR3 nucleotides are TGCGCCAGCAGTGAATCCTATCTGGGCAGGGGCGAGCAGTACTTC. Residues: CASSESYLGRGEQYF.

The chain couples TRBV27 to TRBJ1-5; D is unclear. V dropped 6 bases and J dropped 0 bases, with 15 bases sitting between them. CDR1 is MNHEY, CDR2 SMNVEV, per germline (reference sequence). The CDR3 contains 16 residues. CDR3 amino acids: CASRPRMAHSNQPQHF. The CDR3 nucleotides read TGTGCCAGCAGGCCCCGGATGGCGCATAGCAATCAGCCCCAGCATTTT.

The chain combines TRBV7-2 with TRBJ2-5, with 7 bases aligning to TRBD2. From germline, CDR1 is SGHTA and CDR2 FQGNSA. The CDR3 is 16 residues long. With V trimmed by 1 base and J by 4 bases, 9 bases remained unmatched. This CDR3 is CASSLVQRGVGETQYF. The DNA of the CDR3 is TGTGCCAGCAGCTTAGTCCAGCGGGGCGTGGGAGAGACCCAGTACTTC.

J is TRBJ2-3 and V is TRBV20-1; 12 positions agree with TRBD2. Looked up from germline, CDR1 is DFQATT and CDR2 is SNEGSKA (reference sequence). J lost 4 bases, V lost 0 bases, and 11 bases had no gene match. The CDR3 is 18 residues long. CDR3 protein: CSARDPSGRAGRADTQYF. DNA for the CDR3: TGCAGTGCTAGAGATCCTAGCGGGAGGGCCGGGCGGGCAGATACGCAGTATTTT.

V is TRBV15 and J is TRBJ2-7; the D is unclear. Per the germline V gene, CDR1 is LNHNV and CDR2 is YYDKDF (reference sequence). V was cut by 5 bases and J by 0 bases, with 11 bases left in between. The CDR3 spans 14 residues. CDR3 DNA: TGTGCCACCAGCTCCCGACGCAACTCCTACGAGCAGTACTTC. Its translation: CATSSRRNSYEQYF.

This chain connects TRBV7-2 to TRBJ2-5, with 7 bases fitting TRBD2. Germline V CDR1 and CDR2: SGHTA, FQGNSA. V shed 2 bases and J 11 bases; nucleotides not matched to a gene: 14. CDR3 length: 15 residues. CDR3 residues: CASSLQRGRYNEQYF. DNA of the CDR3: TGTGCCAGCAGCTTACAGCGGGGACGCTACAATGAGCAGTACTTC.

This clonotype has only a few counts. V usage is TRBV2 and J usage is TRBJ2-3; D is possibly TRBD2 (6 bases). The CDR3 runs to 15 residues. Germline CDR1 and CDR2: SNHLY and FYNNEI. Trimming took 6 bases from V and 0 from J, leaving 13 bases between them. CDR3 residues: CASRRISGSTDTQYF. CDR3 coding DNA: TGTGCCAGCAGACGAATTAGCGGCAGCACAGATACGCAGTATTTT.